This is a list of T cell receptor beta chains from one sample in a study of prognosis after radiotherapy for stage I lung cancer. In TCRdb, the multiplex PCR reads were re-called with MiXCR into one record per CDR3 protein. In the table there are 30,000 to 40,000 distinct CDR3 sequences, approximately 36% of which are singletons. This material consisted of PBMCs, taken before or after stereotactic body radiation therapy (not recorded which). The receptors were gathered from a donor at least 50 years old with non-small cell lung cancer. The CDR3 runs from the conserved cysteine through the conserved F or W. D genes are given only for firm matches. Part of the rows lack a size; the others show once, few, many or a class for expanded clones.

>TRBV5-1|-|TRBJ1-2|few
CASSLAPGGANYGYTF
TGCGCCAGCAGCTTGGCCCCAGGTGGAGCTAACTATGGCTACACCTTC
>TRBV6-1|-|TRBJ2-1|many
CASSLDRLYNEQFF
TGTGCCAGCAGTCTCGACAGGCTATACAATGAGCAGTTCTTC
>TRBV19|-|TRBJ1-5|-
CVSSSDTSNQPQHF
TGTGTCAGTAGCTCGGACACTAGCAATCAGCCCCAGCATTTT
>TRBV7-9|-|TRBJ1-1|few
CASSIQEPNTEAFF
TGTGCCAGCAGCATACAGGAGCCGAACACTGAAGCTTTCTTT
>TRBV12-3/TRBV12-4|-|TRBJ1-2|once
CAISPCGWGYTF
TGTGCCATCAGCCCGTGTGGGTGGGGCTACACCTTC
>TRBV29-1|-|TRBJ2-4|few
CSVDTGGTSIQYF
TGCAGCGTTGATACCGGGGGAACAAGCATTCAGTACTTC
>TRBV10-3|TRBD1|TRBJ1-4|many
CAISEIGTGGDEKLFF
TGTGCCATCAGTGAAATAGGGACAGGGGGTGATGAAAAACTGTTTTTT
>TRBV30|-|TRBJ1-6|many
CAWSNFRNSPLHF
TGTGCCTGGAGTAACTTTAGAAATTCACCCCTCCACTTT
>TRBV6-1|TRBD1|TRBJ1-2|medium-sized
CASRELTGGFGYTF
TGTGCCAGCAGAGAGTTGACAGGGGGCTTTGGCTACACCTTC
>TRBV9|TRBD2|TRBJ2-4|many
CASSVGAGAQNIQYF
TGTGCCAGCAGCGTAGGAGCGGGAGCCCAAAACATTCAGTACTTC
>TRBV5-1|-|TRBJ2-1|many
CASSLDVSSYNEQFF
TGCGCCAGCAGCTTGGACGTGAGCTCCTACAATGAGCAGTTCTTC
>TRBV27|TRBD1|TRBJ1-1|many
CASSSHLTGINTEAFF
TGTGCCAGCAGTTCCCACCTGACAGGGATCAACACTGAAGCTTTCTTT
>TRBV20-1|-|TRBJ1-6|-
CSAGDPGRGSYNSPLHF
TGCAGTGCTGGTGACCCTGGCCGGGGCTCCTATAATTCACCCCTCCACTTT
>TRBV29-1|-|TRBJ1-1|-
CSVATWGSNTESFF
TGCAGCGTTGCGACATGGGGCTCAAACACTGAATCTTTCTTT
>TRBV30|-|TRBJ2-7|many
CAWSVGTYEQYF
TGTGCCTGGAGTGTAGGGACTTACGAGCAGTACTTC
>TRBV28|-|TRBJ2-7|many
CASSSQHEQYF
TGTGCCAGCAGTTCCCAACACGAGCAGTACTTC
>TRBV19|TRBD1|TRBJ1-4|many
CASRTGEAATNEKLFF
TGTGCCAGTAGGACAGGGGAAGCCGCAACTAATGAAAAACTGTTTTTT
>TRBV20-1|TRBD1|TRBJ1-1|-
CSARGAGGNTEAFF
TGCAGTGCTAGAGGGGCAGGGGGGAACACCGAAGCTTTCTTT
>TRBV28|TRBD1|TRBJ2-7|many
CASRGGQGGDYEQYF
TGTGCCAGCAGGGGGGGACAGGGGGGAGACTACGAGCAGTACTTC
>TRBV29-1|-|TRBJ2-6|many
CSVGADSGANVLTF
TGCAGCGTTGGAGCGGACTCTGGGGCCAACGTCCTGACTTTC
>TRBV28|TRBD2|TRBJ2-3|-
CASLAGVADTQYF
TGTGCCAGTTTAGCGGGAGTGGCAGATACGCAGTATTTT
>TRBV20-1|-|TRBJ1-2|many
CSAREAGWGDYGYTF
TGCAGTGCTAGAGAGGCCGGGTGGGGCGACTATGGCTACACCTTC
>TRBV5-1|-|TRBJ2-7|many
CASSPSGTDHLEQYF
TGCGCCAGCAGCCCCTCCGGGACGGACCATCTGGAGCAGTACTTC
>TRBV5-1|TRBD1|TRBJ2-5|many
CASSLSGQGKETQYF
TGCGCCAGCAGCTTGTCGGGACAGGGTAAGGAGACCCAGTACTTC
>TRBV6-1|-|TRBJ2-5|many
CASSILTRQETQYF
TGTGCCAGCAGCATTCTCACACGTCAAGAGACCCAGTACTTC
>TRBV12-3/TRBV12-4|TRBD1|TRBJ2-2|-
CASSTGVNTGELFF
TGTGCCAGCAGTACAGGGGTGAACACCGGGGAGCTGTTTTTT
>TRBV3-1|TRBD2|TRBJ2-3|many
CASSRGLAGGGSTDTQYF
TGTGCCAGCAGCCGGGGACTAGCGGGGGGAGGATCCACAGATACGCAGTATTTT
>TRBV28|-|TRBJ2-2|many
CASRFRAGANTGELFF
TGTGCCAGCAGATTCCGGGCAGGGGCGAACACCGGGGAGCTGTTTTTT
>TRBV5-1|-|TRBJ2-2|medium-sized
CASSLALGQGRITGELFF
TGCGCCAGCAGCTTGGCCTTGGGGCAGGGACGGATCACCGGGGAGCTGTTTTTT
>TRBV6-2/TRBV6-3|TRBD1|TRBJ1-6|many
CASRLGQGVNSPLHF
TGTGCCAGCAGGCTGGGACAGGGGGTTAATTCACCCCTCCACTTT
>TRBV30|-|TRBJ2-5|many
CAWSLGGSGETQYF
TGTGCCTGGAGTTTAGGGGGGTCGGGCGAGACCCAGTACTTC
>TRBV28|-|TRBJ2-3|-
CASSSRVGRGRTDTQYF
TGTGCCAGCAGTTCCCGGGTAGGGCGGGGCCGCACAGATACTCAGTATTTT
>TRBV10-3|-|TRBJ1-5|many
CAISDVSSNQPQHF
TGTGCCATCAGTGATGTCTCGAGCAATCAGCCCCAGCATTTT
>TRBV19|TRBD1|TRBJ1-5|many
CASRTPDRGGNQPQHF
TGTGCCAGTAGAACCCCGGACAGGGGTGGCAATCAGCCCCAGCATTTT
>TRBV30|TRBD2|TRBJ2-2|-
CAWSKGLHTSPNTGELFF
TGTGCCTGGAGTAAGGGACTACACACCTCACCGAACACCGGGGAGCTGTTTTTT
>TRBV15|-|TRBJ2-1|many
CATSRGPNPQYNEQFF
TGTGCCACCAGCAGAGGGCCAAACCCCCAGTACAATGAGCAGTTCTTC
>TRBV20-1|-|TRBJ2-2|-
CSARVHRVAGELFF
TGCAGTGCTAGAGTGCACAGGGTGGCCGGGGAGCTGTTTTTT